These 13 T cell receptor beta chains were all obtained from the same sample, sequenced in a study of T cell responses to AZD1222 COVID-19 vaccine. Sequencing used immunoSEQ multiplex PCR; TCRdb keeps in-frame clones, though not all of them. Among tens of thousands of clones listed, around nine tenths were seen once. The input for sequencing was peripheral blood, taken 28 days after the second AZD1222 dose. The receptors here all came from an adult who received the AZD1222 COVID-19 vaccine.

The genes are TRBV24-1 and TRBJ2-5, with TRBD1 matching 7 bases. Trimming cost V 3 bases and J 5 bases; bases outside gene matches: 14. CDR3 length equals 17 residues. Germline V gene lookup returns CDR1 KGHDR and CDR2 SFDVKD. DNA of the CDR3: TGTGCCACCAGTGATCCCGGACAGGAACCAGGACGGGAGACCCAGTACTTC. Amino acid sequence: CATSDPGQEPGRETQYF.

This rearrangement joins TRBV3-1 (or the pseudogene TRBV3-2) to TRBJ2-1; 16 bases align to TRBD2. The J segment lost 8 bases and the V segment lost 2 bases, leaving 6 bases of the junction unmatched. The CDR3 totals 17 residues. The germline V gene encodes CDR1 LGHDT and CDR2 YNNKEL (reference sequence). CDR3 DNA sequence: TGTGCCAGCAGCCAAACGGGACTAGCGGGGGGGTCGGATGAGCAGTTCTTC. It codes for CASSQTGLAGGSDEQFF.

The V and J genes are TRBV5-1 and TRBJ2-7; 7 bases fit TRBD1. J was trimmed by 4 bases and V by 2 bases; bases with no gene match: 9. CDR3 size: 15 residues. Germline V gene data show CDR1 as SGHRS and CDR2 as YFSETQ. The chain's CDR3 is CASSLTSSGGYEQYF. In nucleotides, the CDR3 is TGCGCCAGCAGCTTAACCTCATCAGGGGGTTACGAGCAGTACTTC.

The sample holds one count of this clone. The chain combines TRBV2 with TRBJ1-1; D gene unclear. The CDR3 loop spans 13 amino acids. V lost 1 base, J lost 8 bases, and 11 bases lay in between. Germline values: CDR1 SNHLY, CDR2 FYNNEI. CDR3 DNA sequence: TGTGCCAGCAGTGAAGGAATGAACCTAGAAGCTTTCTTT. Translation: CASSEGMNLEAFF.

This rearrangement joins TRBV9 to TRBJ2-5; 9 nucleotides align to TRBD2. After removal of 9 bases from V and 4 bases from J, the junction contained 10 bases not matched to a gene. The germline V gene encodes CDR1 SGDLS and CDR2 YYNGEE. The CDR3 sequence is 14 residues long. Here the CDR3 DNA reads TGTGCCACCCCGGCGAGTAGCGGGGGAGAGACCCAGTACTTC. Its translation: CATPASSGGETQYF.

The rearrangement uses TRBV5-8 and TRBJ1-2; 8 nucleotides line up with TRBD1. Germline CDR1 reads SGHTS; CDR2 reads YDEGEE. The ends lost 4 bases at V and 8 bases at J; junction bases unmatched: 7. The CDR3 sequence is 13 residues long. DNA for the CDR3: TGTGCCAGCAGCCCAGGACAGGGAATCGGCTACACCTTC. Its protein product is CASSPGQGIGYTF.

This clone was seen a single time. The chain employs TRBV11-2 and TRBJ1-6; D is ambiguous. Deletions cut 0 bases from V and 10 bases from J, with 7 bases between. This CDR3 is 13 amino acids long. Germline V gene sequence: CDR1 SGHAT, CDR2 FQNNGV. CDR3 sequence reads: CASSLDLASPLHF. CDR3 DNA sequence: TGTGCCAGCAGCTTAGATCTGGCATCACCCCTCCACTTT. Supplemented by reference TRBV11-2 and TRBJ1-6, the full variable domain reads EAGVAQSPRYKIIEKRQSVAFWCNPISGHATLYWYQQILGQGPKLLIQFQNNGVVDDSQLPKDRFSAERLKGVDSTLKIQPAKLEDSAVYLCASSLDLASPLHFGNGTRLTVT.

This rearrangement joins TRBV29-1 to TRBJ1-1, with TRBD1 matching 7 bases. Trimming took 7 bases from V and 0 from J; bases not matched to a gene: 5. This CDR3 contains 13 residues. CDR1 and CDR2 (germline): SQVTM, ANQGSEA. CDR3 amino acids: CSARQGLNTEAFF. Written as DNA, the CDR3 is TGCAGCGCCAGACAGGGTTTGAACACTGAAGCTTTCTTT.

The chain carries TRBV9 and TRBJ1-2, with no clear D. Trimming shortened V by 4 bases and J by 4 bases, and 11 bases separated the two germline ends. Germline V gene sequence: CDR1 SGDLS, CDR2 YYNGEE. This CDR3 region has 13 residues. CDR3 amino acids: CASSPLLGYGYTF. The CDR3 DNA reads as TGTGCCAGCAGCCCTCTCCTGGGCTATGGCTACACCTTC.

V gene TRBV6-5 combines with J gene TRBJ1-1; 9 bases are a match to TRBD1. Germline loops: CDR1 MNHEY, CDR2 SVGAGI. The CDR3 has 15 residues. After removal of 6 bases from V and 2 bases from J, the junction contained 7 bases not matched to a gene. The CDR3 bases are TGTGCCAGCAGGGCTCCGGGACAGGGTAACACTGAAGCTTTCTTT. Its protein is CASRAPGQGNTEAFF.

The chain uses TRBV2 and TRBJ1-4; possibly TRBD1 for D (5 bases). V was pared by 6 bases and J by 3 bases, with 14 bases between. Germline CDR1 reads SNHLY; CDR2 reads FYNNEI. The CDR3 extends over 15 amino acids. The DNA for the CDR3 is TGTGCCAGCAGGCGGGAGGGGTTCGCTAATGAAAAACTGTTTTTT. The encoded protein is CASRREGFANEKLFF.

The V call is TRBV19, the J call TRBJ1-6; D gene unclear. Per the germline V gene, CDR1 is LNHDA and CDR2 is SQIVND (reference sequence). V lost 3 bases, J lost 7 bases, and 13 bases lay in between. The CDR3 is 15 amino acids. The CDR3 spells CASSIQDRRNSPLHF. The CDR3 DNA sequence: TGTGCCAGTAGTATTCAGGACCGCCGCAATTCACCCCTCCACTTT.

This chain connects TRBV6-5 to TRBJ1-2; 11 bases agree with TRBD1. The germline gives CDR1 MNHEY, CDR2 SVGAGI. The trim removed 6 bases at V and 4 bases at J, leaving 7 bases unmatched. The CDR3 has 15 residues. The CDR3 region is CASRTRTGGTYGYTF. The CDR3 DNA sequence: TGTGCCAGCAGGACACGGACAGGGGGCACCTATGGCTACACCTTC.